Given below is one T cell receptor beta chain in context. Its specificity is not known. The CDR3 consists of 13 residues. Profiled with immunoSEQ multiplex PCR; TCRdb holds only in-frame clones, not every one. Among some 2,100,000 clones listed, around 93% were seen once. This entry belongs to a study of shared clonotypes between healthy human individuals. Study-level findings and limits: Clonotype sharing among donors likely depends on sequencing depth. The sharing of 4.5% to 6.5% of naive CD4 clonotypes was seen across a handful of donors. In having few donors, the study represented limited genetic and exposure-history diversity.

Positively selected for CCR7, the CD45RO-negative cells used as naive CD8 cells excluded terminally differentiated effector memory CD45RA+ cells. The chain uses TRBV21-1 and TRBJ2-7; TRBD1 reflects the table's D call only, with no check against the DNA. TRBV21-1 is designated a pseudogene. The TCR originated in a man between 18 and 35 years old in good health. Some clones in this sample may be carry-over from other donors' samples. Sequenced input: naive CD8+ T cells from PBMCs. CDR3 sequence: CASRGTYSYEQYF. The CDR3 region has the DNA TGTGCCAGCAGGGGGACATACTCCTACGAGCAGTACTTC.